A single T cell receptor beta chain is shown here with its context. Its specificity is unknown. V was pared by 5 bases and J by 1 base, with 3 bases of the junction left unmatched. The CDR3 has 16 amino acids. CDR1 and CDR2 (germline): SGHTA, FQGNSA. These data come from a study of blood T cells in healthy people across ages. General study findings and limits: Strong correlation existed between TCR beta diversity and naive T cell percentage. The lack of PBMC sorting stopped any conclusive naive versus antigen-experienced comparison.

PCR was performed a second time for roughly 7 to 12 cycles using a sample-barcoded 5' primer and a J-beta primer mix. Each cDNA molecule was tagged by a template-switch adaptor with 12 random nucleotides. From the 5' RACE reads, TCRdb called clonotypes with MiXCR, one entry per CDR3 protein. The repertoire holds 1.5 million to 1.8 million distinct CDR3 sequences, 35% to 45% seen once, with about 4.1% in the top ten. The V and J genes are TRBV7-2 and TRBJ2-2; 11 bases are shared with TRBD2. The sample was blood. This TCR was recovered from a woman aged 18-35 years in good health. The CDR3 nucleotides are TGTGCCAGCAGCCTAGGGACTAGCGGGAACACCGGGGAGCTGTTTTTT. This translates into CASSLGTSGNTGELFF.